This T cell receptor beta chain was sequenced during a study of blood T cell repertoires in COVID-19. Study as a whole: T cells, B-cell-depleted T cells, or PBMCs provided the cDNA or gDNA that served as material.

In the authors' workflow: Amplification of reference gene primers provided the estimated nucleated cell counts. Sequencing was performed with immunoSEQ multiplex PCR; in TCRdb, only in-frame clones are kept and a portion is missing. V, J and clone size reflect that table, while D and trimming were determined from the DNA. The data show roughly 120,000 clones, about 89% seen once. Trimming cost V 1 base and J 0 bases; bases outside gene matches: 3. CDR1 is SEHNR, CDR2 FQNEAQ, per germline (reference sequence). The length of the CDR3 is 15 residues. The clonotype comes from a woman in her 70s with acute or convalescent COVID-19. Sequencing was done on a sample of peripheral blood. The chain recombines TRBV7-9 with TRBJ2-7; 7 bases agree with TRBD1. CDR3 nucleotide sequence: TGTGCCAGCAGCTTAGTACAGGGGAGCTCCTACGAGCAGTACTTC. Protein sequence: CASSLVQGSSYEQYF. Full variable domain (rest looked up from reference TRBV7-9 and TRBJ2-7): DTGVSQNPRHKITKRGQNVTFRCDPISEHNRLYWYRQTLGQGPEFLTYFQNEAQLEKSRLLSDRFSAERPKGSFSTLEIQRTEQGDSAMYLCASSLVQGSSYEQYFGPGTRLTVT.